What follows are 10 T cell receptor beta chains derived from one specimen sequenced in a study of persistence of HIV-infected CD4 T cells. Stimulation used 7.5 to 10 ug/mL lysate from CMV-infected fibroblasts. Sorting selected CD4+ T cells upregulating both CD40 ligand and CD69. Their target antigens are unknown. The libraries were made with immunoSEQ version 4 in survey mode. TCRdb keeps only in-frame clones here, not all; method: immunoSEQ multiplex PCR. Of around 8,000 clones in the sample, roughly three fifths are singletons; the top ten hold around a fifth. This material consisted of CD4+ T cells sorted from PBMCs after approximately 19-hour stimulation, taken from a patient who received antiretroviral therapy. These receptors originate from an adult man with HIV who was CMV-seropositive.

This clone was seen just once. The chain carries TRBV7-8 and TRBJ2-3; TRBD2 matches 9 bases. Germline V gene lookup returns CDR1 SGHVS and CDR2 FQNEAQ. Unmatched junction bases numbered 8, after V lost 5 bases and J lost 2 bases. CDR3 size: 16 residues. CDR3 loop: CASSQRLAVYTDTQYF. CDR3 sequence (DNA): TGTGCCAGCAGCCAAAGACTAGCGGTGTACACAGATACGCAGTATTTT. Based on the CDR3 plus reference TRBV7-8 and TRBJ2-3, the full variable domain is GAGVSQSPRYKVAKRGQDVALRCDPISGHVSLFWYQQALGQGPEFLTYFQNEAQLDKSGLPSDRFFAERPEGSVSTLKIQRTQQEDSAVYLCASSQRLAVYTDTQYFGPGTRLTVL.

The CDR3 loop reads CASSFGRETYGYTF. CDR3 sequence (DNA): TGTGCCAGCAGCTTCGGCCGGGAGACCTATGGCTACACCTTC. The chain combines TRBV5-4 with TRBJ1-2, with no clear D. Trimming shortened V by 2 bases and J by 4 bases, and 12 bases separated the two germline ends. The CDR3 covers 14 residues. Germline V gene data show CDR1 as SGHNT and CDR2 as YYREEE (reference sequence). Supplemented by reference TRBV5-4 and TRBJ1-2, the full variable domain reads ETGVTQSPTHLIKTRGQQVTLRCSSQSGHNTVSWYQQALGQGPQFIFQYYREEENGRGNFPPRFSGLQFPNYSSELNVNALELDDSALYLCASSFGRETYGYTFGSGTRLTVV.

This clone was seen once. The J gene is TRBJ1-2, the V gene TRBV19; no clear D. V lost 0 bases and J 2 bases, leaving 13 bases between the germline ends. CDR1 and CDR2 (germline): LNHDA, SQIVND (reference sequence). The CDR3 is 16 residues long. In DNA, the CDR3 is TGTGCCAGTAGTATAGACGGTGCGGGGAAGAACTATGGCTACACCTTC. The encoded protein is CASSIDGAGKNYGYTF.

The V and J genes are TRBV2 and TRBJ1-3, with D possibly TRBD1 on 5 matching bases. With 5 bases removed from V and 4 bases from J, the gap between germline ends came to 15 bases. In germline, CDR1 is SNHLY, CDR2 FYNNEI. The CDR3 has 15 amino acids. This CDR3 is CASSPGTAAGNTIYF. For the CDR3, the DNA is TGTGCCAGCAGTCCCGGGACGGCGGCGGGAAACACCATATATTTT.

J is TRBJ2-7 and V is TRBV15, with a possible D match to TRBD1 (6 bases). The CDR3 runs 16 residues. Germline values: CDR1 LNHNV, CDR2 YYDKDF (reference sequence). V was shortened by 0 bases and J by 7 bases, with 19 bases between the two germline ends. CDR3: CATSRDLGRGSGEQYF. The CDR3 DNA reads TGTGCCACCAGCAGAGATCTGGGCAGGGGCTCGGGGGAGCAGTACTTC.

The chain is built from TRBV2 and TRBJ1-5, with no clear D. The germline CDR1 and CDR2 sequences are SNHLY and FYNNEI. V was pared by 5 bases and J by 3 bases, with 14 bases between. This CDR3 region has 15 residues. CDR3 bases: TGTGCCAGCAGTCAAGTCGGTGGATTCAATCAGCCCCAGCATTTT. Amino acid sequence: CASSQVGGFNQPQHF.

J is TRBJ1-1 and V is TRBV4-2; no firm D call. The V end was cut by 0 bases, the J end by 0 bases, with 5 bases between. The CDR3 runs to 14 residues. The V gene's germline CDR1 is LGHNA and CDR2 YNFKEQ. The CDR3 DNA reads as TGTGCCAGCAGCCAAGAAGGAGTGAACACTGAAGCTTTCTTT. Protein: CASSQEGVNTEAFF.

CDR3 sequence (DNA): TGTGCCAGCAGCAAGGAGGCAGGTTCCAAATTACCGCAGTACTTC. Amino acid sequence: CASSKEAGSKLPQYF. The genes are TRBV7-2 and TRBJ2-7, with D possibly matching TRBD2 (5 bases). Germline V lookup: CDR1 SGHTA, CDR2 FQGNSA. The V end was cut by 5 bases, the J end by 9 bases, with 23 bases between. The CDR3 extends over 15 amino acids.

The V call is TRBV19, the J call TRBJ2-1, with 11 bases matching TRBD2. Germline assignment: CDR1 LNHDA and CDR2 SQIVND (reference sequence). This CDR3 spans 16 amino acids. V shed 4 bases and J 3 bases; nucleotides not matched to a gene: 5. The CDR3 loop is CASSSYTSGSYNEQFF. DNA of the CDR3: TGTGCCAGTAGTAGTTATACTAGCGGGAGCTACAATGAGCAGTTCTTC.

This clone has just a few counts. The sample carries other DNA sequences with the same CDR3. The chain links TRBV29-1 to TRBJ1-5; TRBD1 is a possible D gene (6 bases). The CDR3 length is 13 residues. Per the germline V gene, CDR1 is SQVTM and CDR2 is ANQGSEA. The V end was cut by 5 bases, the J end by 3 bases, with 11 bases between. The CDR3, as DNA: TGCAGCGTTCGGGACAACTACAATCAGCCCCAGCATTTT. It translates to CSVRDNYNQPQHF.